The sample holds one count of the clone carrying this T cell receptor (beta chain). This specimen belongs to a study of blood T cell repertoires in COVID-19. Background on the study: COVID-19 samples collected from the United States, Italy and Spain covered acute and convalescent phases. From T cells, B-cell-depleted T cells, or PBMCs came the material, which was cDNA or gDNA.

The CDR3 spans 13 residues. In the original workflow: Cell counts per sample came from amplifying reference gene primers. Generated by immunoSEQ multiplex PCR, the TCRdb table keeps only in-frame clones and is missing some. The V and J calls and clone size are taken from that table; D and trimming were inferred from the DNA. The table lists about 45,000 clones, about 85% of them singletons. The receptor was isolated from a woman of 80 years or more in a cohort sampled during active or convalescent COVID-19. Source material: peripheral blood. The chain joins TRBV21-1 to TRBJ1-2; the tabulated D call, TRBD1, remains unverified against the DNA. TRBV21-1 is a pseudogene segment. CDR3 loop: CASSKALPTGTVF. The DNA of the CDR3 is TGTGCCAGCAGCAAAGCGCTTCCGACAGGTACGGTCTTC.